These 2 T cell receptor beta chains were sequenced from one sample in a study of T cell repertoires in cytomegalovirus infection. TCRdb called the reads again in MiXCR, with one record for every CDR3 protein. This sample has 200,000 to 300,000 distinct CDR3 sequences, with approximately 9.1% found just once. The sequenced sample was PBMCs. These receptors came from a human donor in good health (CMV status not recorded). Some clones in this sample may be carry-over from other donors' samples.

The chain carries TRBV7-2 and TRBJ2-1, with D hard to call. The CDR3 loop spans 12 amino acids. Germline CDR1 SGHTA, CDR2 FQGNSA. Trimming took off 5 bases at V and 8 bases at J, with 10 bases between the two ends. The CDR3 protein is CASSLLDDEQFF. CDR3 nucleotide sequence: TGTGCCAGCAGCCTTCTGGATGATGAGCAGTTCTTC. Full variable domain (missing parts from reference TRBV7-2 and TRBJ2-1): GAGVSQSPSNKVTEKGKDVELRCDPISGHTALYWYRQSLGQGLEFLIYFQGNSAPDKSGLPSDRFSAERTGGSVSTLTIQRTQQEDSAVYLCASSLLDDEQFFGPGTRLTVL.

The chain couples TRBV7-2 to TRBJ2-3, with 7 bases identical to TRBD2. The CDR3 loop spans 16 amino acids. Germline values: CDR1 SGHTA, CDR2 FQGNSA. The V gene end was trimmed by 1 base and the J gene end by 4 bases; junction bases not matched to a gene: 8. DNA for the CDR3: TGTGCCAGCAGCTTAGGAGCGGGGAAGGGCCCAGATACGCAGTATTTT. This encodes CASSLGAGKGPDTQYF. The full variable domain, completed using reference TRBV7-2 and TRBJ2-3, is GAGVSQSPSNKVTEKGKDVELRCDPISGHTALYWYRQSLGQGLEFLIYFQGNSAPDKSGLPSDRFSAERTGGSVSTLTIQRTQQEDSAVYLCASSLGAGKGPDTQYFGPGTRLTVL.